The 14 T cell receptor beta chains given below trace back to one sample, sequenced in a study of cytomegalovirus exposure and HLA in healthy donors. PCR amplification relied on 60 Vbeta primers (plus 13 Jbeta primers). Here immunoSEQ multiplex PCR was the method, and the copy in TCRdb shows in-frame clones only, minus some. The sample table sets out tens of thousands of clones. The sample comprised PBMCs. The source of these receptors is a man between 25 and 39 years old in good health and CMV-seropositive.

CDR3 sequence (DNA): TGTGCCAGCAGCTTTGTCCCGGTATATCGAACGGGTACCTACGAGCAGTACTTC. This sequence encodes CASSFVPVYRTGTYEQYF. This rearrangement joins TRBV7-3 to TRBJ2-7; the D is unclear. The V gene lost 3 bases and the J gene lost 2 bases, with 23 bases spanning the gap. The CDR3 contains 18 residues. Germline assignment: CDR1 SGHTA and CDR2 FQGTGA.

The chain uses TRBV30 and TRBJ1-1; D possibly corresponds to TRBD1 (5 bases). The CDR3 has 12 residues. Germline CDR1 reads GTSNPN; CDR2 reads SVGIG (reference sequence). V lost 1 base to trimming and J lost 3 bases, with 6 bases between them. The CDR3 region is CAWSGQHTEAFF. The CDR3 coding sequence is TGTGCCTGGAGTGGACAGCACACTGAAGCTTTCTTT.

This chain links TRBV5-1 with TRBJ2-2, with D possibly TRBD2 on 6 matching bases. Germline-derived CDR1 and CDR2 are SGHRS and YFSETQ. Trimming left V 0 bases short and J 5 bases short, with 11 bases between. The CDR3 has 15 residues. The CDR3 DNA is TGCGCCAGCAGCTTGGCGGGAGCAGGTACCGGGGAGCTGTTTTTT. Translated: CASSLAGAGTGELFF.

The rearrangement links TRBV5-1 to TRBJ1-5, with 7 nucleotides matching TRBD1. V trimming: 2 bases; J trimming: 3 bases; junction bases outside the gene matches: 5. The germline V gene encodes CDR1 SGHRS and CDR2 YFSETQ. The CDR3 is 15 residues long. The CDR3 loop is CASSLNGQVNQPQHF. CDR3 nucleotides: TGCGCCAGCAGCTTAAACGGACAGGTCAATCAGCCCCAGCATTTT.

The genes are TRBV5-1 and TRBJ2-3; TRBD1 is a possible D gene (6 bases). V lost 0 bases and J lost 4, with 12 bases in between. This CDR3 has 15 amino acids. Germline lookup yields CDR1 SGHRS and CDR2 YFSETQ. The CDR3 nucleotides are TGCGCCAGCAGCTTGGTTGGCAGGGGTTCAGATACGCAGTATTTT. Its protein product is CASSLVGRGSDTQYF.

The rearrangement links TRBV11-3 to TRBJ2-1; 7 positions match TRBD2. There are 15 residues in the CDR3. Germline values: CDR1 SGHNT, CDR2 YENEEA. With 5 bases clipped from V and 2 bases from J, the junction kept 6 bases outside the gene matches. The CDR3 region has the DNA TGTGCCAGCAGCCCCCTTCGGGAGGCCTACAATGAGCAGTTCTTC. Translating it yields CASSPLREAYNEQFF.

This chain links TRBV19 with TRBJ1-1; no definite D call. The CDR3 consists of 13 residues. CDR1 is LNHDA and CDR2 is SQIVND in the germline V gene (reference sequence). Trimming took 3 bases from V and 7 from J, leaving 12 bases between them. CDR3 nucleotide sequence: TGTGCCAGTAGTATTAGCAGAGACTATGAAGCTTTCTTT. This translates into CASSISRDYEAFF.

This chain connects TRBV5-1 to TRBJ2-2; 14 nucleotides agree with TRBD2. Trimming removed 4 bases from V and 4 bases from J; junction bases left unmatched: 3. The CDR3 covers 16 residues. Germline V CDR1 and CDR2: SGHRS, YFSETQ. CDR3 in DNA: TGCGCCAGCAGCACGGGGACTAGCGGGGGCACCGGGGAGCTGTTTTTT. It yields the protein CASSTGTSGGTGELFF.

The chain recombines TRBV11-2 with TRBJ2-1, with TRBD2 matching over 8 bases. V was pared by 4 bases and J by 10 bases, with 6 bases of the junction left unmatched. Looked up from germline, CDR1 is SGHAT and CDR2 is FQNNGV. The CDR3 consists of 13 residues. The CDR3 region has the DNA TGTGCCAGCAGCTCCGGGAGGGATCGGGAGCAGTTCTTC. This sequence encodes CASSSGRDREQFF.

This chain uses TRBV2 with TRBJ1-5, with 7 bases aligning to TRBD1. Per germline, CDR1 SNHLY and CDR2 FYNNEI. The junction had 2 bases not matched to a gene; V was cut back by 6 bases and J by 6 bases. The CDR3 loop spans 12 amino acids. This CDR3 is CASSTGAQPQHF. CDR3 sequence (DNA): TGTGCCAGCAGCACAGGGGCTCAGCCCCAGCATTTT.

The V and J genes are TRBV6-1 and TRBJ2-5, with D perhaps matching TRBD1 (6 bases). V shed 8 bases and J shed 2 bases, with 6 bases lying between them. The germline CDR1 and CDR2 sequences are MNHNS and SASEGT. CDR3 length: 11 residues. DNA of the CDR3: TGTGCCAGCGGGACACAAGAGACCCAGTACTTC. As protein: CASGTQETQYF.

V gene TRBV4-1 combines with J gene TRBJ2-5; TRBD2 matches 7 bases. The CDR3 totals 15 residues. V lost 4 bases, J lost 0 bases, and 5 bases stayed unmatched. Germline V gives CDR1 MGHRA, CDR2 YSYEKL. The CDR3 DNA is TGCGCCAGCAGCCGGGGGGAGGGGCACCAAGAGACCCAGTACTTC. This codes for CASSRGEGHQETQYF.

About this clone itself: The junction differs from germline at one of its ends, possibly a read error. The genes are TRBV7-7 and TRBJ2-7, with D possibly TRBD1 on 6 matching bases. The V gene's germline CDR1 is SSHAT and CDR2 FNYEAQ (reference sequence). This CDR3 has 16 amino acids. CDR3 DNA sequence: TGTGCTAGCAGCCCCGAACTACAGGACAGCGCCTACGAGCAGTACTTC. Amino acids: CASSPELQDSAYEQYF. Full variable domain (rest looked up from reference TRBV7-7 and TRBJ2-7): GAGVSQSPRYKVTKRGQDVTLRCDPISSHATLYWYQQALGQGPEFLTYFNYEAQPDKSGLPSDRFSAERPEGSISTLTIQRTEQRDSAMYRCASSPELQDSAYEQYFGPGTRLTVT.

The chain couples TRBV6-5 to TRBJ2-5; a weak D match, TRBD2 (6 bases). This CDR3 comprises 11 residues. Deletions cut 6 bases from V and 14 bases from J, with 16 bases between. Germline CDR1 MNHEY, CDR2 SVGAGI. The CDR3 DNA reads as TGTGCCAGCAGCCCCGGGACTCATCTATACTTC. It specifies CASSPGTHLYF.